The clone carrying this TCR beta chain came up many times. The antigen is not known. The sample originates from a study of response to subunit inactivated influenza vaccine. The CDR3 has 14 amino acids. Germline V lookup: CDR1 SGHDT, CDR2 YYEEEE. Trimming removed 0 bases at V and 5 bases at J, with 10 bases between. A single record per CDR3 protein comes from TCRdb applying MiXCR to the RT-PCR reads. The data contain about 520,000 distinct CDR3 sequences, 6% to 9% of them singletons. Study-level points and caveats: It was the authors' suggestion that each seasonal influenza vaccination recruits few new T cells.

The chain combines TRBV5-6 with TRBJ2-3, with D maybe TRBD1 (5 bases). Source: PBMCs from blood, taken 23 months after vaccination. This TCR came from a man between 50 and 75 years old who received an inactivated influenza vaccine. The CDR3 protein is CASSLARAVDTQYF. The CDR3 region has the DNA TGTGCCAGCAGCTTGGCCAGGGCGGTAGATACGCAGTATTTT. Together with reference TRBV5-6 and TRBJ2-3, the CDR3 gives the full variable domain: DAGVTQSPTHLIKTRGQQVTLRCSPKSGHDTVSWYQQALGQGPQFIFQYYEEEERQRGNFPDRFSGHQFPNYSSELNVNALLLGDSALYLCASSLARAVDTQYFGPGTRLTVL.